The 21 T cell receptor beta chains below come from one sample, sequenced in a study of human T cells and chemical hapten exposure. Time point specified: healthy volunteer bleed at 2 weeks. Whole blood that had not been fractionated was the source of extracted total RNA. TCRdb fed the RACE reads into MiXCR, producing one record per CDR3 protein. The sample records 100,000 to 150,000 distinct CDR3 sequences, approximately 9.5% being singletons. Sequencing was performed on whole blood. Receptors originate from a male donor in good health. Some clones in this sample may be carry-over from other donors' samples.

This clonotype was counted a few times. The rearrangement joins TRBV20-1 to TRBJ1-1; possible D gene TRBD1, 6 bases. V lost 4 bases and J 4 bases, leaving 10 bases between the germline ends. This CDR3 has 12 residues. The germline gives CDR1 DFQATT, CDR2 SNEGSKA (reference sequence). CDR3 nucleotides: TGCAGTGCTAAACAGGGTACCACTGAAGCTTTCTTT. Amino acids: CSAKQGTTEAFF.

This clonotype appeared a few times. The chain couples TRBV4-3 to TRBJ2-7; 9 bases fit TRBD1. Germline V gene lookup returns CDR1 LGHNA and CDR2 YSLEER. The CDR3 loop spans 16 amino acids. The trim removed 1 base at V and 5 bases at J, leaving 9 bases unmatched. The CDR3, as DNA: TGCGCCAGCAGCCAAGGGGGGACAGGGTCGGTCGACGAGCAGTACTTC. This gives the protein CASSQGGTGSVDEQYF.

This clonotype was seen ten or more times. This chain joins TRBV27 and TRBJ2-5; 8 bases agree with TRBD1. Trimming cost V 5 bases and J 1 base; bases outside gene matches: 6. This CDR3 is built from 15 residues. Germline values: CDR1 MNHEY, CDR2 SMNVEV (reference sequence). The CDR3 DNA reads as TGTGCCAGCAGTCCAGGACAGGGATTCCAAGAGACCCAGTACTTC. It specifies CASSPGQGFQETQYF.

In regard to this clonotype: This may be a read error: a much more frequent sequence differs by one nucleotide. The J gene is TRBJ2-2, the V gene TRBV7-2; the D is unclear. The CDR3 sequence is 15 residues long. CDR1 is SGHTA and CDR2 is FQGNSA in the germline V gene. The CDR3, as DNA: TGTGACAGCAGCCCGACTTGGACGAACACCGGGGAGCTGTTTTTT. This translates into CDSSPTWTNTGELFF.

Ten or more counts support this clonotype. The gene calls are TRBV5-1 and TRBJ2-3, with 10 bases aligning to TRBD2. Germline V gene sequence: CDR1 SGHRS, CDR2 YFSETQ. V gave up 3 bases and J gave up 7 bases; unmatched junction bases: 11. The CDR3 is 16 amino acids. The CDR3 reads CASSSLAGAFTNTQYF. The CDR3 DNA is TGCGCCAGCAGCTCGCTAGCGGGAGCATTCACGAATACGCAGTATTTT.

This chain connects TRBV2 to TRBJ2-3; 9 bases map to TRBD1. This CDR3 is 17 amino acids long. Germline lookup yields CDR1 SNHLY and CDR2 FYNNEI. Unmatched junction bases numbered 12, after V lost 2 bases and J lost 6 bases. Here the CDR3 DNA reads TGTGCCAGCAGTGAATGGACTGGGACAGGGAATAGGGATACGCAGTATTTT. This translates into CASSEWTGTGNRDTQYF.

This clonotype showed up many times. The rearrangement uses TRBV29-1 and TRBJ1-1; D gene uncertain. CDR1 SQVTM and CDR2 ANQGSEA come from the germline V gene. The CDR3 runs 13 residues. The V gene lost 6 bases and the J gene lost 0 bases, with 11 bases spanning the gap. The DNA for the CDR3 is TGCAGCGTAACCCGACGGATGAACACTGAAGCTTTCTTT. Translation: CSVTRRMNTEAFF.

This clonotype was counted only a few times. Written as DNA, the CDR3 is TGCAGCGTTACCGCGGAGACTGCCTACGAGCAGTACTTC. Translating gives CSVTAETAYEQYF. The chain has TRBV29-1 and TRBJ2-7; D ambiguous. Germline assignment: CDR1 SQVTM and CDR2 ANQGSEA. There are 13 residues in the CDR3. Trimming removed 5 bases at V and 2 bases at J, with 13 bases between.

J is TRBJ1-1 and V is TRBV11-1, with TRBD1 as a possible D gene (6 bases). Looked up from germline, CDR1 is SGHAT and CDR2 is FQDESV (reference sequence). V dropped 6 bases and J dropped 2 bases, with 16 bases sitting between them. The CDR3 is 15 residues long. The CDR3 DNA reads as TGTGCCAGCAGTTTGTACCGGGGGCTTAACACTGAAGCTTTCTTT. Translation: CASSLYRGLNTEAFF.

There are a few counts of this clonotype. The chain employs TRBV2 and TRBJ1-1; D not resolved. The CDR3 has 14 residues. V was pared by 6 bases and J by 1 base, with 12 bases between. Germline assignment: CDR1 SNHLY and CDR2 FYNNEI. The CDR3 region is CASRIREENTEAFF. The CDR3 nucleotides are TGTGCCAGCAGAATAAGAGAGGAGAACACTGAAGCTTTCTTT.

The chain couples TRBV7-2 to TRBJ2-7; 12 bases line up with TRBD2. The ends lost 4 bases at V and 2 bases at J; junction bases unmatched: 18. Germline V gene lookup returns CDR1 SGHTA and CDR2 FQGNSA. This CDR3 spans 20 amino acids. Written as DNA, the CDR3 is TGTGCCAGCAGCTCCCCCGCAAGAGGCCAACTAGCGGGAGGAACCTACGAGCAGTACTTC. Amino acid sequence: CASSSPARGQLAGGTYEQYF.

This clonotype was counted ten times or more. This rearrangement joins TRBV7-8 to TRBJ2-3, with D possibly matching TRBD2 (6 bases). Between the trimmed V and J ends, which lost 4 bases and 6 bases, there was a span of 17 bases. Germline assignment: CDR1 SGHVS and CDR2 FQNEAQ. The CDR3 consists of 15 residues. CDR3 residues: CASSSTRVGPDTQYF. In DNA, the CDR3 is TGTGCCAGCAGCTCGACTAGAGTTGGGCCGGATACGCAGTATTTT.

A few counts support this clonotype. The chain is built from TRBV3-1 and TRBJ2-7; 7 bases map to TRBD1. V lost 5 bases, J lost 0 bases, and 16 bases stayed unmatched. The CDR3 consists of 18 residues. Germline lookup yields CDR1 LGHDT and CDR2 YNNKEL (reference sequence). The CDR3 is CASSEGIVRDSDSYEQYF. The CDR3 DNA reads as TGTGCCAGCAGCGAAGGGATCGTCCGGGACAGTGACTCCTACGAGCAGTACTTC.

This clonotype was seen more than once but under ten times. Here the CDR3 reads CSARDRTGAYGYTF. The DNA for the CDR3 is TGCAGTGCTAGAGACCGGACAGGCGCCTATGGCTACACCTTC. The rearrangement joins TRBV20-1 to TRBJ1-2, with 7 bases matching TRBD1. Per the germline V gene, CDR1 is DFQATT and CDR2 is SNEGSKA (reference sequence). V lost 0 bases and J lost 4; bases outside the gene matches: 5. The CDR3 is made up of 14 amino acids.

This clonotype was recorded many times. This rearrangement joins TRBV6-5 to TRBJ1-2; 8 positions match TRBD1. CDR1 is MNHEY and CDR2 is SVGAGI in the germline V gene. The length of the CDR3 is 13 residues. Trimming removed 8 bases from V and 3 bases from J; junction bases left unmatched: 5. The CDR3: CASAQGAYYGYTF. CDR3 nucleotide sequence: TGTGCCAGCGCGCAGGGGGCTTACTATGGCTACACCTTC.

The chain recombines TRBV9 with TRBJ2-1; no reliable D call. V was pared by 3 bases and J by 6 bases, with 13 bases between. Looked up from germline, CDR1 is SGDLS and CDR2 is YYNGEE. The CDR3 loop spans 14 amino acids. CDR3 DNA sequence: TGTGCCAGCAGCGCCGCGCTTTGGGTCAATGAGCAGTTCTTC. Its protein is CASSAALWVNEQFF.

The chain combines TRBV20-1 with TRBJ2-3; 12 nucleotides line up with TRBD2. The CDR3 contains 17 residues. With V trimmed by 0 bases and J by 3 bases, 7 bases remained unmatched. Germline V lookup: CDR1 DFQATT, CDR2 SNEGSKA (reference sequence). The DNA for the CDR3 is TGCAGTGCTAGAGATCGACTAGCGGGAGTCCCAACAGATACGCAGTATTTT. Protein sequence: CSARDRLAGVPTDTQYF.

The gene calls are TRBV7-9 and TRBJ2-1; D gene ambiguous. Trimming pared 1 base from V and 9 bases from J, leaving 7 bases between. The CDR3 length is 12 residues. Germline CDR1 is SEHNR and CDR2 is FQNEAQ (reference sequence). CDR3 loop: CASSLGSIEQFF. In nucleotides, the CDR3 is TGTGCCAGCAGCTTAGGGTCGATTGAGCAGTTCTTC.

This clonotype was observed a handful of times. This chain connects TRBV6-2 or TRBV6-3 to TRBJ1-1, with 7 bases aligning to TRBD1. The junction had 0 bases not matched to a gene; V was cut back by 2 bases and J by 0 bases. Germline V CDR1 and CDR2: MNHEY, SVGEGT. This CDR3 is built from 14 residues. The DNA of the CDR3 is TGTGCCAGCAGTTACGGGACAGTGAACACTGAAGCTTTCTTT. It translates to CASSYGTVNTEAFF.

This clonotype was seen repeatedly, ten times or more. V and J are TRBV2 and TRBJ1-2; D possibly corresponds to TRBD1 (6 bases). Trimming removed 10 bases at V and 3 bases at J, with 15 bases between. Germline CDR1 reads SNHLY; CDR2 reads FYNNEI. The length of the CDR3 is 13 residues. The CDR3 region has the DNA TGTGCCACTAATGGGGGCCAGCACTATGGCTACACCTTC. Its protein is CATNGGQHYGYTF.

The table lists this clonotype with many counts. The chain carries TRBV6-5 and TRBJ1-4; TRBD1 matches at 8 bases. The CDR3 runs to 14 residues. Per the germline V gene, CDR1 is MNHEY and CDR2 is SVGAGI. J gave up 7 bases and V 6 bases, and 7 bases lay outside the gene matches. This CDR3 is CASRKNRGSEKLFF. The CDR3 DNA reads TGTGCCAGCAGAAAGAACAGGGGGAGTGAAAAACTGTTTTTT.